A selection of T cell receptor beta chains follows, all from one sample in a study of T-cell reconstitution after alpha-beta-depleted transplantation in children. TCRdb reprocessed the PCR reads with MiXCR, giving one entry per CDR3 protein. Seen here are about 640,000 distinct CDR3 sequences, around 13% observed once, and the top ten hold 2% to 2.5%. The sample in question was PBMCs, mostly from graft donor cells, obtained 360 days after TCRalphabeta/CD19-depleted stem cell transplant. The source of these receptors is a male patient between 5 and 17 years old who had a stem cell transplant for acute myeloid leukemia, so the T cells may come from the graft donor. CDR3s include the opening cysteine and the closing phenylalanine or tryptophan. Fields, in order: V gene, clone size, J gene, D gene, CDR3 protein, CDR3 DNA. A D gene is named only where the DNA matches it firmly. Size is omitted from some rows. Given values are once, few, many or a class for expanded clones.

>TRBV20-1|.|TRBJ2-1|TRBD2
CSARPGLHNEQFF
TGCAGTGCTAGACCGGGACTACATAATGAGCAGTTCTTC
>TRBV5-1|.|TRBJ2-7|.
CASSSQGRRTYEQYF
TGCGCCAGCAGCTCCCAGGGGCGGAGGACCTACGAGCAGTACTTC
>TRBV29-1|.|TRBJ2-5|.
CSVEGDSWGTQYF
TGCAGCGTTGAAGGAGACTCTTGGGGGACCCAGTACTTC
>TRBV12-3/TRBV12-4|few|TRBJ2-7|TRBD1
CASSAEGTGIYEQYF
TGTGCCAGCAGTGCTGAGGGGACAGGTATCTACGAGCAGTACTTC
>TRBV29-1|few|TRBJ2-5|TRBD1
CSVEGTAQETQYF
TGCAGCGTTGAGGGGACAGCCCAAGAGACCCAGTACTTC
>TRBV7-9|.|TRBJ2-7|TRBD1
CASSLETGGLSEQYF
TGTGCCAGTAGCCTAGAGACAGGGGGCCTTTCTGAGCAGTACTTC
>TRBV10-3|.|TRBJ2-1|.
CAITRVGPGSISSYNEQFF
TGTGCCATCACGAGGGTCGGCCCTGGCTCAATTAGCTCCTACAATGAGCAGTTCTTC
>TRBV12-3/TRBV12-4|many|TRBJ2-1|TRBD1
CASSPRGREFF
TGTGCCAGCAGCCCGAGGGGGCGGGAGTTCTTC
>TRBV24-1|.|TRBJ2-1|TRBD2
CATSDPLAGGPIKRNEQFF
TGTGCCACCAGTGACCCACTAGCGGGAGGCCCGATTAAGAGGAATGAGCAGTTCTTC
>TRBV5-1|few|TRBJ2-5|.
CASSPGTPAAETQYF
TGCGCCAGCAGCCCCGGGACCCCGGCTGCAGAGACCCAGTACTTC
>TRBV7-6|many|TRBJ1-1|.
CASSLAGRPSEAFF
TGTGCCAGCAGCTTAGCAGGCAGGCCTTCTGAAGCTTTCTTT
>TRBV29-1|few|TRBJ2-2|TRBD2
CSVVGTKYTGELFF
TGCAGCGTTGTCGGGACTAAATACACCGGGGAGCTGTTTTTT
>TRBV7-2|.|TRBJ2-7|.
CASSFGVTTPYEQYF
TGTGCCAGCAGCTTCGGGGTTACAACCCCCTACGAGCAGTACTTC
>TRBV20-1|.|TRBJ2-3|.
CSAIGQSDTQYF
TGCAGTGCTATAGGACAGTCCGATACGCAGTATTTT
>TRBV29-1|.|TRBJ1-2|.
CSVQIYGYTF
TGCAGCGTTCAGATCTATGGCTACACCTTC
>TRBV5-1|many|TRBJ2-2|TRBD2
CASSRALAGVTGELFF
TGCGCCAGCAGCCGGGCCCTAGCGGGAGTCACCGGGGAGCTGTTTTTT
>TRBV6-5|.|TRBJ1-2|.
CASSYSGRFFYGYTF
TGTGCCAGCAGTTACTCCGGACGGTTCTTCTATGGCTACACCTTC
>TRBV6-7|.|TRBJ2-3|.
CATVWRGCTDTQYF
TGTGCCACCGTATGGAGGGGCTGCACAGATACGCAGTATTTT
>TRBV7-9|.|TRBJ2-1|.
CASSQTGSSYNEQFF
TGTGCCAGCAGCCAAACAGGTAGCTCCTACAATGAGCAGTTCTTC
>TRBV12-3/TRBV12-4|few|TRBJ2-7|TRBD1
CASSLTGTEQYF
TGTGCCAGCAGTTTGACAGGGACCGAGCAGTACTTC
>TRBV7-2|few|TRBJ2-5|.
CASSPWSGPRETQYF
TGTGCCAGCAGCCCTTGGAGCGGTCCGAGGGAGACCCAGTACTTC
>TRBV20-1|many|TRBJ2-7|TRBD2
CSARDQVSGRNEQYF
TGCAGTGCTAGAGATCAAGTTAGCGGGAGGAACGAGCAGTACTTC
>TRBV5-1|.|TRBJ2-2|TRBD2
CASSFRASGRLTGELFF
TGCGCCAGCAGCTTTAGGGCTAGCGGTCGGCTAACGGGGGAGCTGTTTTTT
>TRBV5-1|.|TRBJ2-7|TRBD2
CASNGLADEQYF
TGCGCCAGCAATGGACTAGCTGACGAGCAGTACTTC